The TCR beta chain described here comes from a study of T cells in Graves' hyperthyroidism and ophthalmopathy. This clonotype was picked up a small number of times. Exclusion followed for patients with uncontrolled infection, other autoimmune disease, pregnancy or lactation. Fresh 10 ml peripheral blood yielded PBMCs. The CDR3 regions of TCR beta were amplified from RNA transcripts. The study used the HTBI primer set for a first-round RT-PCR of the TCR CDR3. TCRdb used MiXCR to reprocess the multiplex PCR reads, holding one entry per CDR3 protein. The sample includes about 500,000 distinct CDR3 sequences, around 15% of them seen just once. The sample taken for sequencing was blood. The source of this sequence is a woman aged 25 to 39 with Graves' ophthalmopathy.

CDR3 bases: TGCGCCAGCAGCCAAGAACAGAGGAGGGGGGAGCAGTACTTC. This sequence encodes CASSQEQRRGEQYF. V gene TRBV4-3 combines with J gene TRBJ2-7; D tentatively fits TRBD1 or TRBD2 (6 bases each). Trimming cost V 0 bases and J 7 bases, with 13 bases left between them. The V gene's germline CDR1 is LGHNA and CDR2 YSLEER. The length of the CDR3 is 14 residues.